Following are 18 T cell receptor beta chains from one sample sequenced in a study of T-cell memory formation after mild COVID-19. TCRdb recomputed calls from the 5' RACE reads with MiXCR, one row per CDR3 protein. The sample comprises tens of thousands of distinct CDR3 sequences, about 13% of which are singletons, and approximately 26% rests with the top ten. The sample consisted of PBMCs or a T cell subset sorted from them (not recorded which). The receptors shown here come from an adult woman who had mild COVID-19 (a few samples of this study predate the infection). Cell type and time point are not known.

The V call is TRBV11-1, the J call TRBJ2-5, with D perhaps matching TRBD2 (5 bases). V gave up 3 bases and J gave up 2 bases, with 7 bases separating them. The length of the CDR3 is 13 residues. Per germline, CDR1 SGHAT and CDR2 FQDESV (reference sequence). CDR3 protein: CASSFRGQETQYF. The CDR3 coding sequence is TGTGCCAGCAGCTTCCGGGGTCAAGAGACCCAGTACTTC.

This clonotype was detected a few times. The chain has TRBV15 and TRBJ2-1, with 12 positions matching TRBD1. The germline gives CDR1 LNHNV, CDR2 YYDKDF (reference sequence). The V and J ends lost 2 bases and 5 bases, in that order; junction bases with no gene match: 10. The CDR3 extends over 18 amino acids. This CDR3 reads CATSRNPGTGGLDNEQFF. DNA of the CDR3: TGTGCCACCAGCAGAAACCCCGGGACAGGGGGCTTAGACAATGAGCAGTTCTTC.

The J gene is TRBJ2-6, the V gene TRBV19, with 8 positions matching TRBD2. This CDR3 has 18 amino acids. The trim removed 9 bases at V and 1 base at J, leaving 14 bases unmatched. In germline, CDR1 is LNHDA, CDR2 SQIVND (reference sequence). The chain's CDR3 is CASHLGGAGASGANVLTF. CDR3 nucleotide sequence: TGTGCCAGCCACCTGGGGGGAGCGGGAGCGTCTGGGGCCAACGTCCTGACTTTC.

CDR3 protein: CSVEVQDSYEQYF. DNA of the CDR3: TGCAGCGTTGAAGTACAGGATTCCTACGAGCAGTACTTC. The genes are TRBV29-1 and TRBJ2-7; a possible D gene is TRBD1 (5 bases). V was trimmed by 1 base and J by 1 base, leaving 8 bases between them. The CDR3 length is 13 residues. The germline V gene has CDR1 SQVTM and CDR2 ANQGSEA.

This rearrangement joins TRBV7-9 to TRBJ2-2; D uncertain. Trimming took 5 bases from V and 6 from J, leaving 7 bases between them. Germline values: CDR1 SEHNR, CDR2 FQNEAQ (reference sequence). The CDR3 is 12 amino acids. The CDR3 sequence is CASSPHPGELFF. CDR3 DNA sequence: TGTGCCAGCAGCCCACACCCCGGGGAGCTGTTTTTT.

The CDR3 DNA sequence: TGTGCCAGCAGTGAACACAGGGCGCCCTACGAGCAGTACTTC. It specifies CASSEHRAPYEQYF. The J gene is TRBJ2-7, the V gene TRBV25-1; TRBD1 might be the D (6 bases). Per germline, CDR1 MGHDK and CDR2 SYGVNS. This CDR3 is built from 14 residues. The V end was cut by 2 bases, the J end by 2 bases, with 10 bases between.

This clonotype was detected many times. The gene calls are TRBV21-1 and TRBJ1-2. TRBV21-1 is deemed a pseudogene. The CDR3 spans 16 residues. Written as DNA, the CDR3 is TGTGCCAGCACCCAGGGACGGACTACATTTGCCTATGGCTACACCTTC. This gives the protein CASTQGRTTFAYGYTF.

The chain joins TRBV6-2 or TRBV6-3 to TRBJ2-5; 15 bases fit TRBD2. J was trimmed by 6 bases and V by 6 bases; bases with no gene match: 17. CDR1 MNHEY and CDR2 SVGEGT come from the germline V gene. This CDR3 is 19 amino acids long. The CDR3 loop is CASSTPRTSGREKLKTQYF. CDR3 nucleotides: TGTGCCAGCAGCACCCCTCGGACTAGCGGGAGGGAGAAGTTAAAGACCCAGTACTTC.

V gene TRBV7-6 combines with J gene TRBJ2-2, with TRBD2 matching 11 bases. V lost 0 bases to trimming and J lost 1 base; unmatched junction nucleotides: 1. Germline CDR1 SGHVS, CDR2 FNYEAQ. CDR3 length: 17 amino acids. The CDR3 nucleotides read TGTGCCAGCAGCTTAGCCGGGACTAGCGGGAACACCGGGGAGCTGTTTTTT. This encodes CASSLAGTSGNTGELFF.

The V gene is TRBV24-1, the J gene TRBJ2-3; D is undetermined. V dropped 8 bases and J dropped 7 bases, with 21 bases sitting between them. Germline V lookup: CDR1 KGHDR, CDR2 SFDVKD. The CDR3 contains 15 residues. CDR3 in DNA: TGTGCCACCACCCTCCTGGCGAGGCCCCGAAATACGCAGTATTTT. Translating gives CATTLLARPRNTQYF.

This clonotype was counted a few times. This chain links TRBV10-3 with TRBJ2-7; D might be TRBD2 (6 bases). Trimming took 2 bases from V and 2 from J, leaving 10 bases between them. Looked up from germline, CDR1 is ENHRY and CDR2 is SYGVKD. The CDR3 consists of 14 residues. CDR3 nucleotide sequence: TGTGCCATCAGTGAGGGGACTCGAGCCTACGAGCAGTACTTC. Translated: CAISEGTRAYEQYF.

Here the CDR3 reads CASCLDGTYEQYF. Here the CDR3 DNA reads TGTGCCAGCTGCCTGGACGGAACCTACGAGCAGTACTTC. V gene TRBV28 combines with J gene TRBJ2-7; the D is unclear. Germline assignment: CDR1 MDHEN and CDR2 SYDVKM. The CDR3 spans 13 residues. Between the trimmed V and J ends, which lost 8 bases and 2 bases, there was a span of 13 bases.

This clonotype was detected only a few times. The CDR3 here is CASSFRALSYEQYF. CDR3 sequence (DNA): TGTGCCAGCAGCTTCAGAGCGCTATCCTACGAGCAGTACTTC. The V gene is TRBV5-5, the J gene TRBJ2-7; D is undetermined. Deletions cut 2 bases from V and 1 base from J, with 10 bases between. Germline values: CDR1 SGHKS, CDR2 YYEKEE (reference sequence). This CDR3 has 14 residues.

The chain links TRBV20-1 to TRBJ2-2, with 7 nucleotides matching TRBD2. This CDR3 is built from 15 residues. The germline V gene encodes CDR1 DFQATT and CDR2 SNEGSKA (reference sequence). J gave up 3 bases and V 2 bases, and 6 bases lay outside the gene matches. This CDR3 reads CSARNAGEDTGELFF. CDR3 nucleotide sequence: TGCAGTGCTAGAAATGCGGGAGAGGACACCGGGGAGCTGTTTTTT.

The V call is TRBV10-3, the J call TRBJ2-5; TRBD2 matches at 15 bases. Germline CDR1 ENHRY, CDR2 SYGVKD. This CDR3 has 15 amino acids. V dropped 4 bases and J dropped 4; count of bases not matched to a gene: 1. The CDR3 spells CAISGTSGGAETQYF. CDR3 in DNA: TGTGCCATCAGTGGGACTAGCGGGGGGGCAGAGACCCAGTACTTC.

This clonotype was counted between two and nine times. The rearrangement links TRBV29-1 to TRBJ2-3; 7 bases fit TRBD2. Trimming took 0 bases from V and 5 from J; bases not matched to a gene: 5. The germline V gene encodes CDR1 SQVTM and CDR2 ANQGSEA. This CDR3 has 14 amino acids. The CDR3 sequence: CSVEEGGGGDTQYF. In nucleotides, the CDR3 is TGCAGCGTTGAAGAAGGCGGGGGTGGAGATACGCAGTATTTT.

On this clonotype itself: Compared with germline, one end of the junction differs, possibly owing to a read error. The chain joins TRBV4-3 to TRBJ2-7; 9 bases match TRBD1. Germline assignment: CDR1 LGHNA and CDR2 YSLEER. The CDR3 spans 16 residues. CDR3 sequence reads: CASRQVHRDRVGEQYF. CDR3 coding DNA: TGCGCCAGCAGACAAGTCCACCGGGACAGGGTGGGCGAGCAGTACTTC.

This clonotype was counted a few times. The rearrangement joins TRBV6-5 to TRBJ2-7, with a tentative D call TRBD1 (5 bases). Germline CDR1 and CDR2: MNHEY and SVGAGI. The CDR3 runs 13 residues. Trimming pared 7 bases from V and 2 bases from J, leaving 12 bases between. In nucleotides, the CDR3 is TGTGCCAGCACCCAGGGTCTAACCTACGAGCAGTACTTC. As protein: CASTQGLTYEQYF.